Shown below are 18 T cell receptor beta chains from a single sample sequenced in a study of CD4 T cells in relation to SARS-CoV-2 and coronaviruses. Sequenced by immunoSEQ multiplex PCR; TCRdb stores in-frame clones only, minus some. The sample has 20,000 to 25,000 clones, around 78% seen once. No antigens are known for them. Unexposed donor CD4+ T cells date from about 2011-2018, before the COVID-19 pandemic. The cells were cultured for 10 days before CD4+ T cells were isolated. Sample: CD4+ T cells from PBMCs, cultured in vitro. These receptors were collected from a human donor in good health.

The DNA of the CDR3 is TGTGCCAGCAGTTACGTTTGGGGGCCGGAGACCCAGTACTTC. As protein: CASSYVWGPETQYF. The V gene is TRBV6-5, the J gene TRBJ2-5, with D tentatively TRBD1 (6 bases). The CDR3 spans 14 residues. The V end was cut by 2 bases, the J end by 5 bases, with 12 bases between. From germline, CDR1 is MNHEY and CDR2 SVGAGI.

The rearrangement uses TRBV12-3 or TRBV12-4 and TRBJ2-3; 7 bases are shared with TRBD2. The CDR3 has 12 amino acids. J was trimmed by 7 bases and V by 6 bases; bases with no gene match: 4. CDR3 loop: CASSTSANTQYF. In DNA, the CDR3 is TGTGCCAGCAGCACTAGCGCTAATACGCAGTATTTT.

This chain joins TRBV12-3 or TRBV12-4 and TRBJ1-5; unclear D gene. The CDR3 is 12 amino acids. Trimming shortened V by 1 base and J by 4 bases, and 2 bases separated the two germline ends. In DNA form, the CDR3 reads TGTGCCAGCAGTTTAGATAATCAGCCCCAGCATTTT. This gives the protein CASSLDNQPQHF.

Here the CDR3 reads CASSSLDANYGYTF. The CDR3 bases are TGTGCCAGCAGTTCCCTTGATGCTAACTATGGCTACACCTTC. The J gene is TRBJ1-2, the V gene TRBV6-5; D not certain. The germline V and J ends were trimmed by 4 bases and 0 bases, with 9 bases remaining between them. The CDR3 is 14 residues long. CDR1 is MNHEY and CDR2 is SVGAGI in the germline V gene.

This chain connects TRBV5-1 to TRBJ2-7; D gene ambiguous. V was shortened by 5 bases and J by 1 base, with 10 bases between the two germline ends. The CDR3 totals 13 residues. The germline CDR1 and CDR2 sequences are SGHRS and YFSETQ. CDR3 protein: CASRAEGSYEQYF. The CDR3 DNA is TGCGCCAGCAGGGCAGAAGGGTCCTACGAGCAGTACTTC.

This chain links TRBV4-2 with TRBJ2-7; D gene unclear. The CDR3 runs 13 residues. V was cut by 1 base and J by 3 bases, with 7 bases left in between. CDR1 and CDR2 (germline): LGHNA, YNFKEQ. The CDR3 region is CASSQGAIYEQYF. DNA for the CDR3: TGTGCCAGCAGCCAAGGGGCCATCTACGAGCAGTACTTC.

A single count supports this clone. This chain links TRBV24-1 with TRBJ2-3; 7 positions match TRBD2. Losses at the gene ends were 5 bases for V and 0 bases for J; bases not matched to a gene: 10. The CDR3 consists of 17 residues. The germline CDR1 and CDR2 sequences are KGHDR and SFDVKD. CDR3 nucleotide sequence: TGTGCCACCAGTGGCAAAACTAGCGCCGATAGCACAGATACGCAGTATTTT. It specifies CATSGKTSADSTDTQYF.

The CDR3 nucleotides read TGTGCCAGCAGCGAGGGACGAGCTAACTATGGCTACACCTTC. It codes for CASSEGRANYGYTF. The rearrangement links TRBV5-6 to TRBJ1-2; TRBD1 is a possible D gene (5 bases). With 4 bases removed from V and 0 bases from J, the gap between germline ends came to 10 bases. Looked up from germline, CDR1 is SGHDT and CDR2 is YYEEEE. This CDR3 has 14 residues.

The sample holds a few counts of this clone. This chain joins TRBV10-2 and TRBJ1-5; D unclear. Trimming took off 5 bases at V and 3 bases at J, with 11 bases between the two ends. CDR1 is WSHSY and CDR2 is SAAADI in the germline V gene. This CDR3 spans 14 amino acids. This CDR3 reads CASSPRQHNQPQHF. For the CDR3, the DNA is TGCGCCAGCAGTCCTAGGCAGCACAATCAGCCCCAGCATTTT.

The chain joins TRBV15 to TRBJ1-2; D might be TRBD1 (5 bases). V was cut by 0 bases and J by 3 bases, with 17 bases left in between. Germline values: CDR1 LNHNV, CDR2 YYDKDF (reference sequence). The CDR3 extends over 17 amino acids. The CDR3 protein is CATSRDPSHRNDYGYTF. DNA of the CDR3: TGTGCCACCAGCAGAGATCCATCCCACAGGAATGACTATGGCTACACCTTC.

The chain employs TRBV7-9 and TRBJ1-5; D is uncertain. The CDR3 runs to 15 residues. Per the germline V gene, CDR1 is SEHNR and CDR2 is FQNEAQ (reference sequence). The V end was cut by 0 bases, the J end by 3 bases, with 9 bases between. The CDR3 region has the DNA TGTGCCAGCAGCTTAGCCGGAGACTACAATCAGCCCCAGCATTTT. This encodes CASSLAGDYNQPQHF.

V is TRBV2 and J is TRBJ2-5, with a weak D call TRBD1 (6 bases). This CDR3 region has 14 residues. CDR1 is SNHLY, CDR2 FYNNEI, per germline. Deletions cut 3 bases from V and 5 bases from J, with 13 bases between. The CDR3 nucleotides are TGTGCCAGCAGTGAGCAGGGGAGTTTGGAGACCCAGTACTTC. Translated, it gives CASSEQGSLETQYF. Full variable domain (rest looked up from reference TRBV2 and TRBJ2-5): EPEVTQTPSHQVTQMGQEVILRCVPISNHLYFYWYRQILGQKVEFLVSFYNNEISEKSEIFDDQFSVERPDGSNFTLKIRSTKLEDSAMYFCASSEQGSLETQYFGPGTRLLVL.

This clone was observed a few times. The V gene is TRBV18, the J gene TRBJ1-5; possibly TRBD1 for D (6 bases). This CDR3 comprises 15 residues. The germline V and J ends were trimmed by 3 bases and 6 bases, with 15 bases remaining between them. Germline V gene sequence: CDR1 KGHSH, CDR2 LQKENI. For the CDR3, the DNA is TGTGCCAGCTCACCGGGGGGGCCGCTCCCTCAGCCCCAGCATTTT. Translating it yields CASSPGGPLPQPQHF.

The chain combines TRBV6-2 or TRBV6-3 with TRBJ2-3; 14 nucleotides match TRBD2. Trimming took 0 bases from V and 0 from J; bases not matched to a gene: 11. The CDR3 runs 21 residues. Germline loops: CDR1 MNHEY, CDR2 SVGEGT. This CDR3 is CASSYSSGLAGGVSSTDTQYF. The CDR3 DNA reads TGTGCCAGCAGTTACTCCTCAGGACTAGCGGGAGGCGTCTCTAGCACAGATACGCAGTATTTT.

This clone was found a few times. In DNA, the CDR3 is TGCGCCAGCACTAGCGGGAGGTCAGAGACAGATACGCAGTATTTT. Its protein is CASTSGRSETDTQYF. V is TRBV10-1 and J is TRBJ2-3, with 11 bases fitting TRBD2. The CDR3 runs to 15 residues. CDR1 and CDR2 (germline): WNHNN, SYGVQD (reference sequence). Germline trimming cut 7 bases from V and 3 bases from J; bases unmatched to any gene: 6.

The chain couples TRBV18 to TRBJ1-5; 7 positions match TRBD1. The CDR3 runs to 15 residues. Germline V gene data show CDR1 as KGHSH and CDR2 as LQKENI. The V segment lost 3 bases and the J segment 5 bases; nucleotides outside the gene matches: 7. Written as DNA, the CDR3 is TGTGCCAGCTCACCCCCAGGGGGGGTTGATCAGCCCCAGCATTTT. This codes for CASSPPGGVDQPQHF.

The rearrangement joins TRBV19 to TRBJ2-1; a possible D gene is TRBD2 (6 bases). The CDR3 sequence is 15 residues long. Deletions cut 5 bases from V and 4 bases from J, with 15 bases between. CDR1 LNHDA and CDR2 SQIVND come from the germline V gene (reference sequence). CDR3 sequence (DNA): TGTGCCAGTAGTTCCCGGGGGACCAGATACAATGAGCAGTTCTTC. Amino acid sequence: CASSSRGTRYNEQFF. The full variable domain, with the rest looked up from reference TRBV19 and TRBJ2-1, is DGGITQSPKYLFRKEGQNVTLSCEQNLNHDAMYWYRQDPGQGLRLIYYSQIVNDFQKGDIAEGYSVSREKKESFPLTVTSAQKNPTAFYLCASSSRGTRYNEQFFGPGTRLTVL.

V is TRBV6-5 and J is TRBJ2-2, with 8 nucleotides matching TRBD1. From germline, CDR1 is MNHEY and CDR2 SVGAGI. The CDR3 is made up of 14 amino acids. The junction had 7 bases not matched to a gene; V was cut back by 8 bases and J by 5 bases. CDR3 nucleotide sequence: TGTGCCAGCGGAATGACAGGGGTGACCGGGGAGCTGTTTTTT. Translating it yields CASGMTGVTGELFF.